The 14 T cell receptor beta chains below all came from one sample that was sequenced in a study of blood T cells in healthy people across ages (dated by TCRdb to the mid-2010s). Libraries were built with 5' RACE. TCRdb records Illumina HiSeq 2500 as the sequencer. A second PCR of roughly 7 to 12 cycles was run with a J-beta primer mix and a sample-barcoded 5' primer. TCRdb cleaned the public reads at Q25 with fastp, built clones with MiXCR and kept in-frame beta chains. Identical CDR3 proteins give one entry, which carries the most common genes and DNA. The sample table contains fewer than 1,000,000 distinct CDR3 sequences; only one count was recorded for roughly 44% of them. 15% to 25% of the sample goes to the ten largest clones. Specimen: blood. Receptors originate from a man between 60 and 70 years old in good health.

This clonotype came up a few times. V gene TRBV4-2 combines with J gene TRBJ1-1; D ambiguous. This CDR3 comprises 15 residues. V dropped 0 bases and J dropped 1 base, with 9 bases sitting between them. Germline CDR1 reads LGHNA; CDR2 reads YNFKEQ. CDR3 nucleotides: TGTGCCAGCAGCCAAGATCTTGCGGAGAACACTGAAGCTTTCTTT. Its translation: CASSQDLAENTEAFF.

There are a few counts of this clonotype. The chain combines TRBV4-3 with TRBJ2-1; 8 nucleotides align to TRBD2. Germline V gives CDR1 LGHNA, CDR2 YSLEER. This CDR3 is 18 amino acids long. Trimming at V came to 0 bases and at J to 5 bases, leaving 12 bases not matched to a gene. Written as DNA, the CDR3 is TGCGCCAGCAGCCAAGAAAGAGGGGGAGCGGGGGCCCACAATGAGCAGTTCTTC. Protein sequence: CASSQERGGAGAHNEQFF.

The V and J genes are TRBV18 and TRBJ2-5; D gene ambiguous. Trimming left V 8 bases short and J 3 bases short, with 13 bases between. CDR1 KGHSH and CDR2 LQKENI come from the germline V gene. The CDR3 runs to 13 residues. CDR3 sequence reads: CASSPRREETQYF. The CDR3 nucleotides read TGTGCCAGCAGCCCCCGACGGGAAGAGACCCAGTACTTC.

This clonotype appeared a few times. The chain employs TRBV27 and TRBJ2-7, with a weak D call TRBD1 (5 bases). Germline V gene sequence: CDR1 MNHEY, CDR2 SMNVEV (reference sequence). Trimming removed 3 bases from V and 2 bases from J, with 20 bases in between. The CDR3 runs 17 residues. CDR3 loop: CASSFRTRETYAYEQYF. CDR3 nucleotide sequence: TGTGCCAGCAGTTTTAGGACAAGGGAAACCTATGCCTACGAGCAGTACTTC.

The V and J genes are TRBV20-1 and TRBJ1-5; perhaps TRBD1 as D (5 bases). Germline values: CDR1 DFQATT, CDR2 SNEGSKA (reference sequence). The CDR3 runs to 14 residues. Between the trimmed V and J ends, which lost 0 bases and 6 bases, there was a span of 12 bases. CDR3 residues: CSAREGGRGQPQHF. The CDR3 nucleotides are TGCAGTGCTAGAGAGGGGGGTCGGGGTCAGCCCCAGCATTTT.

The CDR3 loop is CASSEGWGKEDTQYF. CDR3 sequence (DNA): TGTGCCAGCAGCGAAGGCTGGGGGAAGGAAGATACGCAGTATTTT. The genes are TRBV3-1 and TRBJ2-3; TRBD1 or TRBD2 may be the D gene (5 bases each). The CDR3 totals 15 residues. From germline, CDR1 is LGHDT and CDR2 YNNKEL (reference sequence). Trimming removed 5 bases from V and 5 bases from J, with 17 bases in between.

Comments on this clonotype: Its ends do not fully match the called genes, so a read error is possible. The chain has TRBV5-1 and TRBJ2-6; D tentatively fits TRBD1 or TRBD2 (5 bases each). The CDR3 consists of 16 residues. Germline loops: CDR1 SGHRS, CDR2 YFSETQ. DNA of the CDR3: TGCGCCAGCAGCAAAATGCAGGGAGCTGGGGCCAGCGTCCTGACTTTC. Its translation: CASSKMQGAGASVLTF.

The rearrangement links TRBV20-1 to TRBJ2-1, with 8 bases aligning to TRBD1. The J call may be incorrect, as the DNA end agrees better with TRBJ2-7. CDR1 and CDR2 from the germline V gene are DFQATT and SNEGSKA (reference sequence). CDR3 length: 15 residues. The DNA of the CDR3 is TGCAGTGCTCCTACGAGGACAGGGAATTACAATGAGCAGTACTTC. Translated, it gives CSAPTRTGNYNEQYF.

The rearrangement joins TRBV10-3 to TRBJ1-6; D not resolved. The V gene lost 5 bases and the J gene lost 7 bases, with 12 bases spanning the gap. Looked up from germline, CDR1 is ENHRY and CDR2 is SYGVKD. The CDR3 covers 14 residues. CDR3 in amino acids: CAISLEQTNSPLHF. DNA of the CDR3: TGTGCCATCAGTCTCGAACAGACGAATTCACCCCTCCACTTT.

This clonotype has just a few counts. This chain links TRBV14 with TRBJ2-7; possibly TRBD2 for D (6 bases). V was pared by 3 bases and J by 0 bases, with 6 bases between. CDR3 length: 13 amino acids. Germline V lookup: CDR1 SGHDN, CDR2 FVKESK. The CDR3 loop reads CASSQDYSYEQYF. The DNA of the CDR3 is TGTGCCAGCAGCCAGGACTACTCCTACGAGCAGTACTTC.

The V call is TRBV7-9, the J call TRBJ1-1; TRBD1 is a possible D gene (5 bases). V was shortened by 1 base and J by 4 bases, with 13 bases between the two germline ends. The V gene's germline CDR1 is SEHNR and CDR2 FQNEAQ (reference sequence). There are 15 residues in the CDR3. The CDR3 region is CASSLGSGLSTEAFF. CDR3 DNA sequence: TGTGCCAGCAGCTTAGGATCGGGACTGAGCACTGAAGCTTTCTTT.

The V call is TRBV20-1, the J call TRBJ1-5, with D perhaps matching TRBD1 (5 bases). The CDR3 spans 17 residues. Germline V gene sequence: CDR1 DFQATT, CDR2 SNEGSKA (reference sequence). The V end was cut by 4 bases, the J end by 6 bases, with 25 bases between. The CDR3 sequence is CSAMAGGGRSVGQPQHF. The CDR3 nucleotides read TGCAGTGCTATGGCCGGCGGGGGGAGATCTGTAGGTCAGCCCCAGCATTTT.

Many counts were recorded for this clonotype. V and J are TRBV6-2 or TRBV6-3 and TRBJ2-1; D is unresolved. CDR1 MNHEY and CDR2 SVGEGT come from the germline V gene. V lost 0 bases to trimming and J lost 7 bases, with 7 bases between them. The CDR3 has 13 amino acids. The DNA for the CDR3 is TGTGCCAGCAGTTACTCGCTCGTTAATGAGCAGTTCTTC. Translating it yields CASSYSLVNEQFF.

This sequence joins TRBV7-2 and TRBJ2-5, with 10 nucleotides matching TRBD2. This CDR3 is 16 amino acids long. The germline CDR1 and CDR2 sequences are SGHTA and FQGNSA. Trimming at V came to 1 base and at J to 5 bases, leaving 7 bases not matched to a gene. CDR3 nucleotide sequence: TGTGCCAGCAGCTTAGTGGTAGCGGGGGGCCGGGAGACCCAGTACTTC. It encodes CASSLVVAGGRETQYF. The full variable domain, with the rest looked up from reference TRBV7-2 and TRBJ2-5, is GAGVSQSPSNKVTEKGKDVELRCDPISGHTALYWYRQSLGQGLEFLIYFQGNSAPDKSGLPSDRFSAERTGGSVSTLTIQRTQQEDSAVYLCASSLVVAGGRETQYFGPGTRLLVL.